This T cell receptor (beta chain) was documented in a study of Ad26.COV2.S vaccination and SARS-CoV-2 variants (dated by TCRdb to about 2021). Regarding the study in general: Donors in the vaccine arm were drawn from COV1001, a multicentre, randomized, double-blind, placebo-controlled phase I-IIa trial testing Ad26.COV2.S in healthy adults. Ad26.COV2.S was administered intramuscularly at 5 x 10^10 or 1 x 10^11 viral particles, either as a single shot or as two shots given 56 days apart. TCRbeta repertoire sequencing was used to assess the specificity and breadth of SARS-CoV-2-reactive T cell receptors after Ad26.COV2.S vaccination. The TCR-sequenced set comprised approximately 32 samples: approximately 20 Ad26.COV2.S vaccine recipients, 5 placebo recipients and 8 SARS-CoV-2 convalescent individuals. Trial participants were randomized into five groups of five: low-dose or high-dose Ad26.COV2.S given once or twice, or placebo on both occasions. Investigators did not know the trial group allocation while performing experiments and assessing outcomes. General study outcomes and caveats: After vaccination, spike-specific CD8+ and CD4+ T cell responses were reported to show substantial breadth. The authors noted that total T cell responses may have been underestimated by the TCR breadth and depth analyses. The study lacked the statistical power to compare responses across vaccine doses or regimens. Higher spike-specific TCR breadth was observed in Ad26.COV2.S recipients than in placebo recipients (P = 0.0014). Non-spike TCR breadth was comparable between vaccine and placebo recipients, consistent with the vaccine containing only spike.

The immunoSEQ Assay was used to sequence TCRbeta CDR3 regions. After extraction, genomic DNA underwent amplification by bias-controlled multiplex PCR, followed by high-throughput sequencing. On the authors' methods: Collapsing and filtering of sequences were performed to quantify the absolute abundance of each unique TCRbeta CDR3 region. Usable DNA was measured by amplifying reference genes present in all nucleated cells, and TCRbeta template counts were normalized to that usable DNA to estimate T cell fraction. Repertoire TCRs were annotated as SARS-CoV-2-specific when V gene, CDR3 amino acid sequence and J gene were exactly matched to a known reactive TCR set. The reference SARS-CoV-2 TCR set came from MIRA and was filtered for enrichment in COVID-19-positive ImmuneCODE repertoires, removing public or cross-reactive TCRs. Using the MIRA antigens, annotated TCRs were further analysed by specific ORF or by position within an ORF. Breadth was defined as the number of annotated unique rearrangements divided by the total number of unique productive rearrangements, and depth was defined as the summed frequency of the annotated unique rearrangements. TCR breadth was compared between groups using two-sided Wilcoxon rank-sum tests. TCRdb holds this immuneACCESS table with in-frame rearrangements only. Some clones are missing; in checked studies, unresolved V genes explain under half, and the rest has no known cause. That table furnishes V, J and clone size, whereas the DNA furnished D and trimming. This sample gives roughly 300,000 clones in total; about 87% of them show up just once. The ten largest account for 6.4% of the sample.

What the treatment or condition label conveys for this sample: some 20 received Ad26.COV2.S at low or high dose, single or two shots; several received placebo; per-sample allocation not given. Repertoires of vaccine and placebo recipients were sequenced from samples collected on day 63 after the first injection. In Cohort 1b, 25 adults aged 18-55 years were enrolled at a single site in Boston, USA, between 29 July and 7 August 2020. Ad26.COV2.S consisted of a replication-incompetent adenovirus type 26 vector by which a prefusion-stabilized SARS-CoV-2 spike protein from the original Wuhan strain was expressed. This clone has just one count. No antigen is known for it. No per-base quality is available; no much larger clone lies one base away. The CDR3 measures 11 amino acids from cysteine to phenylalanine. Only the CDR3 DNA is retained, 33 bases long and in frame from the first base. CDR1 MNHNS and CDR2 SASEGT are derived from the germline V gene. V drops 3 bases and J drops 8 bases, leaving 7 bases in between.

Sample: peripheral blood, taken in a trial of Ad26.COV2.S vaccine versus placebo. The chain was built from TRBV6-1 and TRBJ1-1; the D gene is perhaps TRBD1, from 5 matching bases. The sequence derives from a person aged 18-60 years who received the Ad26.COV2.S COVID-19 vaccine or a placebo. The DNA sequence follows: TGTGCCAGCAGTGAGGGGGGGGAAGCTTTCTTT. It codes for CASSEGGEAFF.